The 2 T cell receptor beta chains given below trace back to one sample, sequenced in a study of blood T cell repertoires in COVID-19 (dated by TCRdb to 2018 to 2020). Libraries were made using the immunoSEQ multiplex PCR assay. TCRdb took over this immuneACCESS table, retaining in-frame rearrangements with V and J assigned. Such tables are incomplete; in checked studies, under half of the missing clones stem from an unresolved V gene, and the remainder is unexplained. The sample table shows around 150,000 clones, and 70% to 85% are seen once. In total, the top ten clones hold around 7% of the sample. The sample comprised peripheral blood. The receptors were sampled from a woman aged 40 to 50 with COVID-19, enrolled during active disease.

This rearrangement joins TRBV7-9 to TRBJ1-2, with D maybe TRBD1 (6 bases). The CDR3 length is 14 residues. V was cut by 2 bases and J by 4 bases, with 11 bases left in between. The germline V gene has CDR1 SEHNR and CDR2 FQNEAQ (reference sequence). The CDR3 is CASSLQAGAYGYTF. In nucleotides, the CDR3 is TGTGCCAGCAGCTTACAGGCAGGGGCCTATGGCTACACCTTC.

This clone was detected only a few times. This sequence joins TRBV4-1 and TRBJ1-1; D gene unclear. Germline V lookup: CDR1 MGHRA, CDR2 YSYEKL. The CDR3 spans 15 residues. V was clipped by 1 base and J by 0 bases, with 9 bases between them. The CDR3 DNA follows: TGCGCCAGCAGCCAAGCTCGGGGTCTGAACACTGAAGCTTTCTTT. Residues: CASSQARGLNTEAFF.